This TCR beta chain was observed in a study of cytomegalovirus exposure and HLA in healthy donors. Broader study findings: For most subjects, TCR beta sequences were reported to predict HLA-A and HLA-B alleles with accuracy. Later analysis demonstrated an association between a missense DCLRE1C variant and TCR beta V- and J-gene trimming.

For this clone: Its specificity is unknown.

CDR1 and CDR2 from the germline V gene are SQVTM and ANQGSEA. Trimming removed 7 bases from V and 1 base from J; junction bases left unmatched: 5. The CDR3 spans 14 residues. PCR involved 60 Vbeta and 13 Jbeta primers. Using immunoSEQ multiplex PCR, the repertoire was profiled, and TCRdb retains in-frame clones only, with some absent. The table includes over 200,000 clones, 85% detected once. This sequence was found in a human donor in good health. The chain combines TRBV29-1 with TRBJ2-3, with 10 bases matching TRBD2. The source material was PBMCs. The CDR3 bases are TGCAGCGCCGACGGGACTAGCGGCACAGATACGCAGTATTTT. Protein product: CSADGTSGTDTQYF.